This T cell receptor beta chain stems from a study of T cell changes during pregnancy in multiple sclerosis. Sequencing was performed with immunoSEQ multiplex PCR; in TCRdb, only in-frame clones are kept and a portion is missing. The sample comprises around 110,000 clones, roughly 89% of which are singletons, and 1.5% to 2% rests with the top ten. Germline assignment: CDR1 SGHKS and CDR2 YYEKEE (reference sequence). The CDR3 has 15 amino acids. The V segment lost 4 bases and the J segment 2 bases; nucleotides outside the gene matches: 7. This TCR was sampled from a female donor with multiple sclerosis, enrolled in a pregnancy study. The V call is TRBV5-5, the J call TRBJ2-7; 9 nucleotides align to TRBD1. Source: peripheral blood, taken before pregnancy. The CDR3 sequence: CASSPWTGEAYEQYF. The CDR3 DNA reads TGTGCCAGCAGCCCCTGGACAGGGGAGGCCTACGAGCAGTACTTC.